The source of this T cell receptor (beta chain) is a study of cytomegalovirus exposure and HLA in healthy donors. A multiplex PCR was run with 60 Vbeta primers and 13 Jbeta primers. Produced via immunoSEQ multiplex PCR; TCRdb's table is partial and in-frame only. The data show 200,000 to 250,000 clones, approximately 82% seen once. There are a few counts of this clone. V dropped 6 bases and J dropped 2; count of bases not matched to a gene: 18. Per germline, CDR1 LNHDA and CDR2 SQIVND (reference sequence). The CDR3 sequence is 19 residues long. The receptor was derived from a woman between 45 and 65 years old in good health and CMV-seropositive. The chain is built from TRBV19 and TRBJ2-3, with TRBD2 matching over 9 bases. Sequencing used PBMCs. CDR3 sequence reads: CASRPHHRLAGANTDTQYF. The CDR3 DNA follows: TGTGCCAGTAGACCTCACCACCGTTTAGCGGGGGCCAACACAGATACGCAGTATTTT.